A selection of T cell receptor beta chains follows, all from one sample in a study of blood T cells in healthy people across ages. TCRdb used MiXCR to reprocess the 5' RACE reads, holding one entry per CDR3 protein. The profile shows approximately 730,000 distinct CDR3 sequences, 40% to 65% of them singletons. Sequenced sample: blood. The receptors here all came from a man older than 75 in good health. CDR3s include the opening cysteine and the closing phenylalanine or tryptophan. A D gene is named only where the DNA matches it firmly. Clone sizes are given selectively: once, few, many, or a class where the clone is expanded.

CDR3nt: TGTGCCAGCAGCCGAATCCCACAGGGGAAGAAGGAAAAACTGTTTTTT; CDR3aa: CASSRIPQGKKEKLFF; d_gene: TRBD1; j_gene: TRBJ1-4; abundance: few; v_gene: TRBV7-9
CDR3nt: TGTGCCAGCAGCAGGGACAGTTCCACCGGGGAGCTGTTTTTT; CDR3aa: CASSRDSSTGELFF; d_gene: TRBD1; j_gene: TRBJ2-2; abundance: many; v_gene: TRBV12-3/TRBV12-4
CDR3nt: TGCAGTGCGGCAAGAGGTGGGACTAGCGGGATGGGCAATGAGCAGTTCTTC; CDR3aa: CSAARGGTSGMGNEQFF; d_gene: TRBD2; j_gene: TRBJ2-1; abundance: .; v_gene: TRBV20-1
CDR3nt: TGCAGCGTGAGACTATCCTACGAGCAGTACTTC; CDR3aa: CSVRLSYEQYF; d_gene: .; j_gene: TRBJ2-7; abundance: many; v_gene: TRBV29-1
CDR3nt: TGCAGTGCTGGAGAGAGCGGGAGTAAGAATGAGCAGTACTTC; CDR3aa: CSAGESGSKNEQYF; d_gene: TRBD2; j_gene: TRBJ2-5; abundance: .; v_gene: TRBV20-1
CDR3nt: TGCGCCAGCAGCCCCGGGACTAGCGGGGGCGGCGAGCAGTACTTC; CDR3aa: CASSPGTSGGGEQYF; d_gene: TRBD2; j_gene: TRBJ2-7; abundance: .; v_gene: TRBV5-1
CDR3nt: TGTGCCAGCAGCCAAGAACAAGCATTCCAAGAGACCCAGTACTTC; CDR3aa: CASSQEQAFQETQYF; d_gene: .; j_gene: TRBJ2-5; abundance: few; v_gene: TRBV4-2
CDR3nt: TGTGCCAGCAGCGCCACCCCGGGACTAGTGGGACATGTAAATCAAGAGACCCAGTACTTC; CDR3aa: CASSATPGLVGHVNQETQYF; d_gene: TRBD2; j_gene: TRBJ2-5; abundance: .; v_gene: TRBV7-2
CDR3nt: TGTGCCAGCAGCCGACAGGGGGCCTCTGTCCGGGATACGCAGTATTTT; CDR3aa: CASSRQGASVRDTQYF; d_gene: TRBD1; j_gene: TRBJ2-3; abundance: .; v_gene: TRBV7-9
CDR3nt: TGTGCCAGCAGACTAGCGTCTGAGCAGTACTTC; CDR3aa: CASRLASEQYF; d_gene: TRBD2; j_gene: TRBJ2-5; abundance: few; v_gene: TRBV2
CDR3nt: TGTGCCAGCAGCCTCGAGGGGACGACAGATACGCAGTATTTT; CDR3aa: CASSLEGTTDTQYF; d_gene: .; j_gene: TRBJ2-3; abundance: .; v_gene: TRBV11-2
CDR3nt: TGTGCCAGCAGTCCCGCGCTTGGGGGCCAAGAGACCCAGTACTTC; CDR3aa: CASSPALGGQETQYF; d_gene: .; j_gene: TRBJ2-5; abundance: few; v_gene: TRBV25-1
CDR3nt: TGCAGTGCTAGACTAGCGGGAGTGCGGGAGACCCAGTACTTC; CDR3aa: CSARLAGVRETQYF; d_gene: TRBD2; j_gene: TRBJ2-5; abundance: .; v_gene: TRBV20-1
CDR3nt: TGCGCCAGCAGCTCCTCACTGGAGGCTAACTATGGCTACACCTTC; CDR3aa: CASSSSLEANYGYTF; d_gene: .; j_gene: TRBJ1-2; abundance: .; v_gene: TRBV5-1
CDR3nt: TGCAGTGCTAGCCGGGCGGGAGGGGCCAAAAACATTCAGTACTTC; CDR3aa: CSASRAGGAKNIQYF; d_gene: TRBD2; j_gene: TRBJ2-4; abundance: .; v_gene: TRBV20-1
CDR3nt: TGTGCCACCTTAATCCGGGGTGGGGCCAACGTCCTGACTTTC; CDR3aa: CATLIRGGANVLTF; d_gene: .; j_gene: TRBJ2-6; abundance: few; v_gene: TRBV5-5
CDR3nt: TGTGCCAGCAGCCAAGGTCACCCCGAGGATGAGCAGTTCTTC; CDR3aa: CASSQGHPEDEQFF; d_gene: .; j_gene: TRBJ2-1; abundance: few; v_gene: TRBV4-2
CDR3nt: TGTGCCAGCAGGCCCCGGGACAGGGTAACCGAGCAGTACTTC; CDR3aa: CASRPRDRVTEQYF; d_gene: TRBD1; j_gene: TRBJ2-7; abundance: .; v_gene: TRBV28